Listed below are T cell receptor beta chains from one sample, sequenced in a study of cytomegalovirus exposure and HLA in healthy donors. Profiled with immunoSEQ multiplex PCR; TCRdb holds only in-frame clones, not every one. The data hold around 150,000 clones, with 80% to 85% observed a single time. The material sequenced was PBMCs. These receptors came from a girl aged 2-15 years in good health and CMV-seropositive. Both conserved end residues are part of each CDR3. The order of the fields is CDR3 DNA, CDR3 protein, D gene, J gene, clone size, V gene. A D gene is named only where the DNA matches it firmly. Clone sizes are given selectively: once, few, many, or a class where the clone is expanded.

CDR3nt: TGCAGCGTTGAAGATCGAGTGAATACGCAGTATTTT; CDR3aa: CSVEDRVNTQYF; d_gene: -; j_gene: TRBJ2-3; abundance: -; v_gene: TRBV29-1
CDR3nt: TGTGCCAGCAGCGGAACAGGTAGCAATCAGCCCCAGCATTTT; CDR3aa: CASSGTGSNQPQHF; d_gene: -; j_gene: TRBJ1-5; abundance: few; v_gene: TRBV7-2
CDR3nt: TGTGCCAGCAGCCGCACAGGTTCTCGCGAGCAGTACTTC; CDR3aa: CASSRTGSREQYF; d_gene: -; j_gene: TRBJ2-7; abundance: -; v_gene: TRBV9
CDR3nt: TGTGCCAGCAGCAGCGGGACTAGCGAATACAATGAGCAGTTCTTC; CDR3aa: CASSSGTSEYNEQFF; d_gene: TRBD2; j_gene: TRBJ2-1; abundance: -; v_gene: TRBV5-4
CDR3nt: TGTGCCAGCAGACTTTCCGGACAGGCGCATGGCTACACCTTC; CDR3aa: CASRLSGQAHGYTF; d_gene: TRBD1; j_gene: TRBJ1-2; abundance: -; v_gene: TRBV28
CDR3nt: TGTGCCAGCAGTCCGTACCGGGGTGATGGAAACACCATATATTTT; CDR3aa: CASSPYRGDGNTIYF; d_gene: -; j_gene: TRBJ1-3; abundance: -; v_gene: TRBV27
CDR3nt: TGTGCCAGCAGCCGGCCAGGGGGGCTTTATGGAAACACCATATATTTT; CDR3aa: CASSRPGGLYGNTIYF; d_gene: TRBD1; j_gene: TRBJ1-3; abundance: -; v_gene: TRBV28
CDR3nt: TGTGCCAGCAGTGAAGGGGATCGCAATGAGCAGTTCTTC; CDR3aa: CASSEGDRNEQFF; d_gene: -; j_gene: TRBJ2-1; abundance: -; v_gene: TRBV6-4
CDR3nt: TGTGCCAGCAGTACACAGACAGGGTACACTGGGGCCAACGTCCTGACTTTC; CDR3aa: CASSTQTGYTGANVLTF; d_gene: TRBD1; j_gene: TRBJ2-6; abundance: -; v_gene: TRBV27
CDR3nt: TGCGCCAGCAGTCCGACTTTTACGAACACCGGGGAGCTGTTTTTT; CDR3aa: CASSPTFTNTGELFF; d_gene: -; j_gene: TRBJ2-2; abundance: -; v_gene: TRBV23-1
CDR3nt: TGCGCCAGCAGCCCTATCGGAGGCAATCAGCCCCAGCATTTT; CDR3aa: CASSPIGGNQPQHF; d_gene: -; j_gene: TRBJ1-5; abundance: -; v_gene: TRBV23-1
CDR3nt: TGTGCCTGGGCGGGCGGGACAGCCTACGAGCAGTACTTC; CDR3aa: CAWAGGTAYEQYF; d_gene: -; j_gene: TRBJ2-7; abundance: few; v_gene: TRBV30
CDR3nt: TGTGCCAGCAGGACGGACAGGACCTTGAACACTGAAGCTTTCTTT; CDR3aa: CASRTDRTLNTEAFF; d_gene: TRBD1; j_gene: TRBJ1-1; abundance: -; v_gene: TRBV28
CDR3nt: TGCAGCGTTGAAGGATCAGGGTGGGGGCAGTTCTTC; CDR3aa: CSVEGSGWGQFF; d_gene: -; j_gene: TRBJ2-1; abundance: -; v_gene: TRBV29-1
CDR3nt: TGTGCCAGCAGTCCCAGGGGCGTAGAGAGGGAGCAGTACTTC; CDR3aa: CASSPRGVEREQYF; d_gene: -; j_gene: TRBJ2-7; abundance: few; v_gene: TRBV6-1
CDR3nt: TGTGCCAGCAGCCTCAGCAGGGTTCGGGATACGCAGTATTTT; CDR3aa: CASSLSRVRDTQYF; d_gene: -; j_gene: TRBJ2-3; abundance: -; v_gene: TRBV9
CDR3nt: TGCGCCAGCAGCAGGGCCGGGGAGCTGTTTTTT; CDR3aa: CASSRAGELFF; d_gene: -; j_gene: TRBJ2-2; abundance: -; v_gene: TRBV10-1
CDR3nt: TGTGCCAGCTCACCACGGACTAGCGGAGCGAACACCGGGGAGCTGTTTTTT; CDR3aa: CASSPRTSGANTGELFF; d_gene: TRBD2; j_gene: TRBJ2-2; abundance: -; v_gene: TRBV18
CDR3nt: TGTGCCAGCAGCCCTACCGGGACTAGCGGGAGGTCGCGCACCGGGGAGCTGTTTTTT; CDR3aa: CASSPTGTSGRSRTGELFF; d_gene: TRBD2; j_gene: TRBJ2-2; abundance: -; v_gene: TRBV7-3
CDR3nt: TGTGCCAGCAGTCCACCTTCTCCAAGACAGGGGGTTTCCTACAATGAGCAGTTCTTC; CDR3aa: CASSPPSPRQGVSYNEQFF; d_gene: TRBD1; j_gene: TRBJ2-1; abundance: -; v_gene: TRBV27
CDR3nt: TGTGCTTTGCGTAATAGCGTAGCCTACGAGCAGTACTTC; CDR3aa: CALRNSVAYEQYF; d_gene: -; j_gene: TRBJ2-7; abundance: -; v_gene: TRBV7-9
CDR3nt: TGTGCCAGCAGCTTCGGGGGGACGACATCCACAGATACGCAGTATTTT; CDR3aa: CASSFGGTTSTDTQYF; d_gene: TRBD2; j_gene: TRBJ2-3; abundance: -; v_gene: TRBV5-8